The 21 T cell receptor beta chains given below trace back to one sample, sequenced in a study of CD8 T cells in Susac syndrome (dated by TCRdb to the late 2010s). Libraries were constructed by the immunoSEQ multiplex PCR assay. RNA was extracted using the RNeasy kit, and roughly 0.5 to 1 ug of the RNA was reverse transcribed with random hexamers. The public reads were reprocessed in TCRdb via fastp at Q25 and MiXCR, keeping in-frame beta chains. For every CDR3 protein sequence, its rows merge into one entry that carries the most common genes and DNA. The sample contains about 80,000 distinct CDR3 sequences, 90% to 95% of them found a single time. In total, the top ten clones hold about 0.3% of the sample. Sequencing was done on a sample of CD8+ T cells from PBMCs. These receptor sequences come from a human donor in good health.

This clonotype has just one count. The chain links TRBV9 to TRBJ1-4; 7 bases agree with TRBD1. The CDR3 sequence is 15 residues long. V trimming: 4 bases; J trimming: 10 bases; junction bases outside the gene matches: 13. Germline values: CDR1 SGDLS, CDR2 YYNGEE. CDR3 sequence: CASSSARDSIRKLFF. As DNA, the CDR3 is TGTGCCAGCAGCTCCGCGCGGGACAGTATCCGAAAACTGTTTTTT.

The genes are TRBV2 and TRBJ2-1; 9 nucleotides line up with TRBD1. Germline V gene lookup returns CDR1 SNHLY and CDR2 FYNNEI. The CDR3 has 15 amino acids. Unmatched junction bases numbered 5, after V lost 6 bases and J lost 2 bases. CDR3 amino acids: CASRNRDRAYNEQFF. The CDR3 DNA follows: TGTGCCAGCAGGAACCGGGACAGGGCCTACAATGAGCAGTTCTTC.

The chain employs TRBV27 and TRBJ1-2; D unclear. CDR1 is MNHEY and CDR2 is SMNVEV in the germline V gene (reference sequence). The V and J ends lost 3 bases and 7 bases respectively, with 12 bases between them. The CDR3 runs to 13 residues. The chain's CDR3 is CASSLSSVRGYTF. The CDR3 coding sequence is TGTGCCAGCAGTTTGTCGAGTGTTCGTGGCTACACCTTC.

This chain connects TRBV12-3 or TRBV12-4 to TRBJ2-5, with a tentative D call TRBD2 (6 bases). V shed 7 bases and J shed 5 bases, with 14 bases lying between them. The CDR3 length is 13 residues. The CDR3 spells CASTFIGRETQYF. In DNA, the CDR3 is TGTGCCAGCACTTTCATAGGGAGGGAGACCCAGTACTTC.

This chain connects TRBV28 to TRBJ2-2, with 9 bases aligning to TRBD1. V dropped 3 bases and J dropped 3; count of bases not matched to a gene: 2. The CDR3 sequence is 15 residues long. Germline V gene sequence: CDR1 MDHEN, CDR2 SYDVKM. CDR3 DNA sequence: TGTGCCAGCAGTTTGGGGGACAGGGACACCGGGGAGCTGTTTTTT. Its translation: CASSLGDRDTGELFF. The full variable domain, rest sourced from reference TRBV28 and TRBJ2-2, is DVKVTQSSRYLVKRTGEKVFLECVQDMDHENMFWYRQDPGLGLRLIYFSYDVKMKEKGDIPEGYSVSREKKERFSLILESASTNQTSMYLCASSLGDRDTGELFFGEGSRLTVL.

The rearrangement uses TRBV24-1 and TRBJ2-7; 7 bases are a match to TRBD1. This CDR3 has 16 residues. CDR1 is KGHDR and CDR2 is SFDVKD in the germline V gene. V was pared by 4 bases and J by 0 bases, with 8 bases of the junction left unmatched. In DNA form, the CDR3 reads TGTGCCACCAGTGACCTCGACAGGGCGAGCTCCTACGAGCAGTACGTC. Translated: CATSDLDRASSYEQYV.

The chain employs TRBV12-3 or TRBV12-4 and TRBJ2-6; D may be TRBD2 (6 bases). V lost 3 bases and J 0 bases, leaving 6 bases between the germline ends. The CDR3 is 15 residues long. DNA of the CDR3: TGTGCCAGCAGTTTGGGGGGCTCTGGGGCCAACGTCCTGACTTTC. This gives the protein CASSLGGSGANVLTF.

The chain uses TRBV5-6 and TRBJ2-7, with 7 nucleotides matching TRBD1. The CDR3 has 15 residues. The V gene end was trimmed by 4 bases and the J gene end by 3 bases; junction bases not matched to a gene: 10. CDR1 is SGHDT, CDR2 YYEEEE, per germline. This CDR3 is CASSPSPGTVYEQYF. The CDR3 DNA reads TGTGCCAGCAGCCCCTCACCGGGGACAGTCTACGAGCAGTACTTC. The full variable domain, with the rest looked up from reference TRBV5-6 and TRBJ2-7, is DAGVTQSPTHLIKTRGQQVTLRCSPKSGHDTVSWYQQALGQGPQFIFQYYEEEERQRGNFPDRFSGHQFPNYSSELNVNALLLGDSALYLCASSPSPGTVYEQYFGPGTRLTVT.

This chain uses TRBV15 with TRBJ1-1; TRBD1 matches 7 bases. Germline lookup yields CDR1 LNHNV and CDR2 YYDKDF (reference sequence). CDR3 size: 14 residues. V trimming: 8 bases; J trimming: 1 base; junction bases outside the gene matches: 7. CDR3 coding DNA: TGTGCCACCGGGCAGGACAGGCGGAACACTGAAGCTTTCTTT. This encodes CATGQDRRNTEAFF.

This clonotype showed up just once. The CDR3 sequence: CASSFPKSREETQYF. CDR3 in DNA: TGTGCCAGCAGCTTTCCAAAGAGCAGAGAAGAGACCCAGTACTTC. The V and J genes are TRBV7-9 and TRBJ2-5; D uncertain. V was shortened by 3 bases and J by 3 bases, with 14 bases between the two germline ends. The length of the CDR3 is 15 residues. The germline V gene has CDR1 SEHNR and CDR2 FQNEAQ (reference sequence). The full variable domain, with the rest looked up from reference TRBV7-9 and TRBJ2-5, is DTGVSQNPRHKITKRGQNVTFRCDPISEHNRLYWYRQTLGQGPEFLTYFQNEAQLEKSRLLSDRFSAERPKGSFSTLEIQRTEQGDSAMYLCASSFPKSREETQYFGPGTRLLVL.

The V call is TRBV4-1, the J call TRBJ1-2; D ambiguous. The CDR3 runs to 15 residues. V was clipped by 0 bases and J by 5 bases, with 13 bases between them. CDR1 is MGHRA and CDR2 is YSYEKL in the germline V gene. Here the CDR3 DNA reads TGCGCCAGCAGCCAAGAATGGCTGCCAAGGTATGGCTACACCTTC. Protein: CASSQEWLPRYGYTF.

The chain combines TRBV7-9 with TRBJ2-5; 9 positions match TRBD1. V dropped 4 bases and J dropped 2; count of bases not matched to a gene: 2. The V gene's germline CDR1 is SEHNR and CDR2 FQNEAQ (reference sequence). The CDR3 has 14 amino acids. The CDR3 region is CASSSTGGQETQYF. The CDR3 bases are TGTGCCAGCAGCTCGACAGGGGGTCAAGAGACCCAGTACTTC.

The chain employs TRBV3-1 and TRBJ2-7, with a possible D match to TRBD1 (5 bases). Trimming took off 4 bases at V and 3 bases at J, with 10 bases between the two ends. This CDR3 has 13 amino acids. Looked up from germline, CDR1 is LGHDT and CDR2 is YNNKEL (reference sequence). The CDR3 loop is CASSRDSFYEQYF. CDR3 DNA: TGTGCCAGCAGCCGTGACAGTTTCTACGAGCAGTACTTC.

V is TRBV7-9 and J is TRBJ1-2; D is ambiguous. CDR1 is SEHNR, CDR2 FQNEAQ, per germline (reference sequence). This CDR3 spans 14 amino acids. Trimming took 5 bases from V and 4 from J, leaving 14 bases between them. CDR3 in amino acids: CASSPVGGSYGYTF. Here the CDR3 DNA reads TGTGCCAGCAGCCCAGTAGGCGGTTCCTATGGCTACACCTTC.

The V gene is TRBV7-9, the J gene TRBJ2-5; a weak D match, TRBD2 (6 bases). Germline V gene lookup returns CDR1 SEHNR and CDR2 FQNEAQ (reference sequence). The CDR3 contains 12 residues. The V end was cut by 5 bases, the J end by 13 bases, with 17 bases between. CDR3 in amino acids: CASSRGTARLYF. The CDR3 DNA sequence: TGTGCCAGCAGCCGCGGGACCGCCAGGTTGTACTTC.

V and J are TRBV11-2 and TRBJ2-3, with 7 nucleotides matching TRBD2. V lost 5 bases, J lost 2 bases, and 13 bases stayed unmatched. Germline V CDR1 and CDR2: SGHAT, FQNNGV. This CDR3 is built from 17 residues. This CDR3 reads CASSLRRERGFTDTQYF. The CDR3 DNA follows: TGTGCCAGCAGCCTCCGCCGAGAGCGGGGATTCACAGATACGCAGTATTTT.

This rearrangement joins TRBV4-1 to TRBJ2-7; D tentatively reads TRBD1 or TRBD2 (5 bases each). V lost 2 bases to trimming and J lost 3 bases, with 11 bases between them. This CDR3 spans 14 amino acids. Germline assignment: CDR1 MGHRA and CDR2 YSYEKL. CDR3 residues: CASSQWGPSYEQYF. CDR3 nucleotides: TGCGCCAGCAGCCAATGGGGACCAAGCTACGAGCAGTACTTC.

The V gene is TRBV12-3 or TRBV12-4, the J gene TRBJ1-6, with D possibly matching TRBD1 (5 bases). V was shortened by 4 bases and J by 8 bases, with 15 bases between the two germline ends. The CDR3 is 15 amino acids. CDR3 in DNA: TGTGCCAGCAGTTACGCCCGCGGGGGGTATTCACCCCTCCACTTT. Protein sequence: CASSYARGGYSPLHF.

This sequence joins TRBV4-1 and TRBJ1-6, with TRBD1 as a possible D gene (5 bases). The germline V gene has CDR1 MGHRA and CDR2 YSYEKL. This CDR3 region has 15 residues. V was pared by 0 bases and J by 8 bases, with 11 bases between. The CDR3, as DNA: TGCGCCAGCAGCCAAGACATTGGCAGGGATTCACCCCTCCACTTT. Amino acids: CASSQDIGRDSPLHF.

The chain has TRBV5-1 and TRBJ1-1; D is unclear. Trimming shortened V by 3 bases and J by 7 bases, and 7 bases separated the two germline ends. This CDR3 is built from 11 residues. Germline loops: CDR1 SGHRS, CDR2 YFSETQ. The CDR3 reads CASSSGFEAFF. CDR3 DNA sequence: TGCGCCAGCAGCTCCGGATTTGAAGCTTTCTTT.

The CDR3 protein is CASSFGPTKYEQYV. The CDR3 DNA reads as TGTGCCAGCAGCTTCGGACCAACAAAGTACGAGCAGTACGTC. The rearrangement links TRBV11-2 to TRBJ2-7; no clear D. The CDR3 has 14 amino acids. Germline CDR1 and CDR2: SGHAT and FQNNGV. V was trimmed by 3 bases and J by 4 bases, leaving 13 bases between them.